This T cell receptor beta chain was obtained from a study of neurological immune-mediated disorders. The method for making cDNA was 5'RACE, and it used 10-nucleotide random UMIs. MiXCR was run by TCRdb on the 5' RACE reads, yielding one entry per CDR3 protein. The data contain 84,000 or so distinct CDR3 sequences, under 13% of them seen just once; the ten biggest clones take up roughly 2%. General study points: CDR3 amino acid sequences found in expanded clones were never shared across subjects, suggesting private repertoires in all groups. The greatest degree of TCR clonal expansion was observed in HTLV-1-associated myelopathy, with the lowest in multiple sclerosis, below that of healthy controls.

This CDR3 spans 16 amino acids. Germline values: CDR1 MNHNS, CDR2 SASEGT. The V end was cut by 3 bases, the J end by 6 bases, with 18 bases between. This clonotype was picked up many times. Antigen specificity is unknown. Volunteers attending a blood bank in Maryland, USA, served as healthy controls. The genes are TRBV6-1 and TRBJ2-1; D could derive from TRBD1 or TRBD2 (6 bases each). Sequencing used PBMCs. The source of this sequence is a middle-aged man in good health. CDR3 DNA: TGTGCCAGCAGTGATGTCCAGGGGAGGATCCCCAATGAGCAGTTCTTC. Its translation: CASSDVQGRIPNEQFF.